This record concerns one TCR beta chain sequence. This clone was detected once. What this receptor recognizes is not known. Nothing much larger sits one base from this clone, and base qualities are not available. To be included, a participant needed at least one PBMC sample from before ART initiation plus at least two post-ART samples. All participants with HIV were treated in the United States of America. Before DNA extraction, cryopreserved samples containing about 0.9-10 million PBMC were thawed and washed. At the time of the earliest PBMC sample for each participant with HIV, ages ranged from about 23 to 60 years. PBMC samples were contributed by each participant from 1-4 timepoints before ART initiation and 2-8 timepoints after ART initiation, with a median of 7 samples. For every participant, serial HIV viral load, CD4+ T-cell count, ART history and demographic data were obtained. Using a Qiagen kit on a QIAcube, genomic DNA was extracted from unsorted PBMC, with samples processed in batches of 12.

The immunoSEQ hsTCRB v3.0 assay was used at survey level resolution to sequence the TRB variable region. TRB sequencing targeted a depth of roughly 35,000-55,000 T-cell genomes per sample. TRB libraries were pooled and sequenced on an Illumina MiSeq using a v3 150-cycle kit. Processing in the source paper ran as follows. Repertoire analysis was performed in R inside a reproducible Nextflow workflow that covered QC, data transformation and analysis. Custom analyses were implemented in LymphoSeq2, an R package for AIRR-Seq data exploration. A few samples yielding fewer than 5000 total TRB sequences were excluded, leaving over 150 analyzed HIV repertoires. Of the approximately 190 retained HIV repertoires, about 60 were collected before and 120 to 140 after ART initiation. Repertoires were downsampled to 5000 TRB nucleotide sequences, and summary statistics were averaged over 100 downsampling iterations. TRB sequences were retained for analysis only if CDR3 regions of at least seven amino acids were present. Two measures captured diversity: a Shannon entropy-derived clonality score and the Gini coefficient. Repertoire networks linked the top 5000 CDR3 amino acid sequences whenever two sequences differed by an edit distance of one. For TRB CDR3 amino acid sequences, GLIPH2 was used to predict antigen specificity groups and MHC restriction. CDR3 amino acid sequences were matched against VDJdb and McPAS-TCR to flag known CMV, EBV, HIV or tissue antigen associations. Pre-ART, post-ART and control groups were compared with Wilcoxon signed-rank tests and Holm-Bonferroni correction. The table comes from immuneACCESS by way of TCRdb, which keeps in-frame sequences with V and J called. Part of the clones is missing from these tables; in studies checked, under half for an unresolved V gene and the rest for unknown reasons. That table gives V, J and clone size, and the DNA gave D and trimming. This sample is represented by over 15,000 clones; 80% of them were singletons. The ten largest clones represent roughly 4.7% of the sample.

This entry is derived from a study of long-term antiretroviral therapy in people with HIV (dated by TCRdb to between 2021 and 2024). For the wider study: The earliest samples were collected approximately a decade before the 2015 WHO recommendation for immediate ART, a period when ART was typically delayed until CD4 counts fell. A retrospective serial study tested whether ART initiation and durable HIV suppression were associated with changes in peripheral blood TRB repertoire composition and diversity. A total of 192 cryopreserved PBMC samples were contributed to the cohort by 30 adults with confirmed HIV infection, with samples collected serially over a mean of roughly six years (range 1-12). About 35% of the 30 participants with HIV were female. No cross-contamination during QIAcube processing was shown when test extractions of a monoclonal T-cell line were performed alongside about 33 polyclonal samples. Overall study outcomes, separate from this receptor: Samples dated from the mid-2000s to the late 2010s, and the ART regimens used may be less effective than current ones. Starting ART was linked to a significant rise in TRB diversity, yet even with long-term ART the diversity remained significantly lower than in transplant donor controls. Since PBMC availability was limited, sequencing covered only the TCR beta chain, with no alpha chain pairing. Unsorted PBMC were profiled instead of sorted CD4+ and CD8+ T cells because pre-ART samples had limited cell numbers. No data were available on ART adherence, viral resistance or therapy changes, limiting inferences about post-ART repertoire changes. Compared with controls, HIV repertoires had narrower CDR3 length ranges, and the network structure pointed to an antigen-experienced repertoire that shifted only slightly toward naive after ART. At every time point, the repertoire was dominated by expanded TRB clones first identified before ART initiation, although this dominance fluctuated and, in many PLHIV, declined after ART.

The CDR3 runs 16 residues from the cysteine to the phenylalanine. Only CDR3 DNA is held: 48 bases, read in frame from base 1. Germline trimming amounts to 0 bases on V and 5 bases on J, with 5 as the count of junction bases outside the gene matches. For CDR1 and CDR2, the germline V gene lists SGHRS and YFSETQ. The sequencing used unsorted PBMCs, collected 0.1 years before starting antiretroviral therapy. The source of this sequence is a man younger than 30 with HIV. The chain is made from TRBV5-1 and TRBJ2-2; 9 central bases correspond to TRBD2. The CDR3 has the sequence CASSLAAGGQTGELFF. The bases read TGCGCCAGCAGCTTGGCCGCGGGGGGGCAGACCGGGGAGCTGTTTTTT.